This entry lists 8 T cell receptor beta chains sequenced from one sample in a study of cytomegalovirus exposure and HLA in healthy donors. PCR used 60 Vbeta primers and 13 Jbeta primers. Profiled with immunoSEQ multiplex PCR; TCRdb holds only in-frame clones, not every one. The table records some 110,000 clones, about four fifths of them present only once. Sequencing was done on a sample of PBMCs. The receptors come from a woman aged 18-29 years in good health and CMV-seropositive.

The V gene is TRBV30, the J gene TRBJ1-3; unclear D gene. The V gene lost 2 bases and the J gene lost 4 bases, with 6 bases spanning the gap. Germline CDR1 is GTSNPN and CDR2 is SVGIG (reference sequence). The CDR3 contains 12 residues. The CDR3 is CAWSMAGNTIYF. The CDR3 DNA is TGTGCCTGGAGTATGGCCGGAAACACCATATATTTT.

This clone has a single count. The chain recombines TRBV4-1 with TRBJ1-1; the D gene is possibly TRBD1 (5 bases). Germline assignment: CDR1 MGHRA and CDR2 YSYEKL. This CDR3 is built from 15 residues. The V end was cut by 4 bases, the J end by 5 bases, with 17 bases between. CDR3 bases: TGCGCCAGCAGCCCGGGGCGGGGAAGGTTTACTGAAGCTTTCTTT. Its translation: CASSPGRGRFTEAFF.

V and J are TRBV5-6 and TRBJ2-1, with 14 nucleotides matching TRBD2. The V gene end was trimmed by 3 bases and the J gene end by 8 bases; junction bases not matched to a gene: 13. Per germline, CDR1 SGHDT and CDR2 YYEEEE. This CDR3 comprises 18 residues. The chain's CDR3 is CASSSGTSGSRRVDEQFF. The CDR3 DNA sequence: TGTGCCAGCAGCTCCGGGACTAGCGGGAGTCGACGGGTCGATGAGCAGTTCTTC. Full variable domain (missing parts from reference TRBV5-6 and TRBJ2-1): DAGVTQSPTHLIKTRGQQVTLRCSPKSGHDTVSWYQQALGQGPQFIFQYYEEEERQRGNFPDRFSGHQFPNYSSELNVNALLLGDSALYLCASSSGTSGSRRVDEQFFGPGTRLTVL.

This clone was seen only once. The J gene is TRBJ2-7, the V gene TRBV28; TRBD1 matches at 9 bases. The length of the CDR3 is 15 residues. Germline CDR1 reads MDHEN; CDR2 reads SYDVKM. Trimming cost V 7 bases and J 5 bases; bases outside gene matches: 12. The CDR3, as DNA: TGTGCCAGCACTCCACAGGGACAGGGACGCAACGAGCAGTACTTC. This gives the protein CASTPQGQGRNEQYF.

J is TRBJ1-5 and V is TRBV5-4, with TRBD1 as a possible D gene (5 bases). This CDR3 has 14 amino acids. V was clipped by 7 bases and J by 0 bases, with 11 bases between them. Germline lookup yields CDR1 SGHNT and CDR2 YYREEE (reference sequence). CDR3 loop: CASALGGSNQPQHF. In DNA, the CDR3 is TGTGCCAGCGCCCTGGGGGGTAGCAATCAGCCCCAGCATTTT.

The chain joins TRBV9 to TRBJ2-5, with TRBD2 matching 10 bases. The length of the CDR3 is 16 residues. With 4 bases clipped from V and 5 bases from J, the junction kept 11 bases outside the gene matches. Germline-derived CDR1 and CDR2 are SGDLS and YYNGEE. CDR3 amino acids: CASSPRTSGGPETQYF. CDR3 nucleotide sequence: TGTGCCAGCAGCCCGCGGACTAGCGGAGGCCCGGAGACCCAGTACTTC.

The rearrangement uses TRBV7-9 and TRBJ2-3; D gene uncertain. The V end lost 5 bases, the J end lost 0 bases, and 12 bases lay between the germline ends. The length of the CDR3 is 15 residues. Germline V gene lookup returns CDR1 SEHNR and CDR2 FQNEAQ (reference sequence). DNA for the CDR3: TGTGCCAGCAGCGACGACTCTTCTAGCACAGATACGCAGTATTTT. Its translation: CASSDDSSSTDTQYF.

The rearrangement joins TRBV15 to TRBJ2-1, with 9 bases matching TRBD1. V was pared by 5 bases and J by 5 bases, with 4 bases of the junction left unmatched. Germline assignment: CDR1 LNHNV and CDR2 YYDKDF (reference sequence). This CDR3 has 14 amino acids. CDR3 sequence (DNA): TGTGCCACCAGCGCCCGGGACAGGGACAATGAGCAGTTCTTC. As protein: CATSARDRDNEQFF.